This TCR beta chain appears in the sequencing data of a study of Graves' ophthalmopathy and Graves' hyperthyroidism. Study-level results: Stable hyperthyroidism and ophthalmopathy were told apart by a 13-signature model, which achieved about 88% sensitivity and around 80% specificity.

Amplification targeted the TCR beta CDR3 regions, with RNA transcripts as the source material. Amplification began with first-round RT-PCR using HTBI primers, then second-round multiplex PCR was performed. One entry per CDR3 protein, called by TCRdb with MiXCR from the multiplex PCR reads. The sample has 350,000 to 450,000 distinct CDR3 sequences; roughly 21% are singletons. CDR3 length: 16 residues. V was cut by 0 bases and J by 7 bases, with 19 bases left in between. Looked up from germline, CDR1 is MNHEY and CDR2 is SVGAGI. In this sample, this clonotype turned up many times. Its antigen remains unknown. Being free of ophthalmopathy for 18 months of follow-up defined stable hyperthyroidism. Only newly diagnosed hyperthyroidism patients aged 18 to 65, with under 2 months' duration, were enrolled. PBMCs came from more than 8 ml of fresh peripheral blood.

V gene TRBV6-5 combines with J gene TRBJ2-7; D is uncertain. Sequenced material: peripheral blood. This TCR came from a woman younger than 35 with stable Graves' hyperthyroidism. In DNA, the CDR3 is TGTGCCAGCAGTTACTCGACCAACTCCGGGCACTCGGAGCAGTACTTC. Its translation is CASSYSTNSGHSEQYF.